The 20 T cell receptor beta chains below come from one sample, sequenced in a study of blood T cell repertoires in COVID-19. The method was immunoSEQ multiplex PCR; TCRdb's version includes in-frame clones alone and lacks a portion of them. The table includes fewer than 110,000 clones, approximately 90% detected once. The material sequenced was peripheral blood. These receptors all stem from a woman aged 25 to 39 with acute or convalescent COVID-19.

V and J are TRBV5-5 and TRBJ2-2; D perhaps matches TRBD1 (5 bases). V lost 3 bases and J 5 bases, leaving 11 bases between the germline ends. CDR1 and CDR2 from the germline V gene are SGHKS and YYEKEE (reference sequence). The CDR3 sequence is 14 residues long. CDR3 in amino acids: CASSWGVQTGELFF. The CDR3 bases are TGTGCCAGCAGCTGGGGCGTACAGACCGGGGAGCTGTTTTTT.

The chain is built from TRBV27 and TRBJ2-3; D is perhaps TRBD2 (6 bases). The CDR3 covers 15 residues. V lost 8 bases and J 2 bases, leaving 17 bases between the germline ends. CDR1 and CDR2 (germline): MNHEY, SMNVEV (reference sequence). In DNA form, the CDR3 reads TGTGCCAGCCAGCCGATAGCGGACTACACAGATACGCAGTATTTT. Translating it yields CASQPIADYTDTQYF.

The CDR3 DNA sequence: TGCGCCAGCAGTAGGGGTCGGAACACTGAAGCTTTCTTT. Translated: CASSRGRNTEAFF. V gene TRBV4-3 combines with J gene TRBJ1-1, with D possibly being TRBD1 (5 bases). CDR1 and CDR2 (germline): LGHNA, YSLEER. Trimming pared 6 bases from V and 1 base from J, leaving 9 bases between. The CDR3 is made up of 13 amino acids.

V is TRBV28 and J is TRBJ1-1; D is perhaps TRBD1 (6 bases). Trimming cost V 6 bases and J 4 bases, with 18 bases left between them. Germline V lookup: CDR1 MDHEN, CDR2 SYDVKM. This CDR3 comprises 15 residues. The chain's CDR3 is CASRNAGVRSTEAFF. DNA for the CDR3: TGTGCCAGCAGGAATGCAGGGGTTAGGAGCACTGAAGCTTTCTTT.

The chain carries TRBV5-1 and TRBJ2-7; D is possibly TRBD2 (5 bases). CDR3 length: 15 residues. V lost 0 bases and J lost 2, with 12 bases in between. Germline CDR1 is SGHRS and CDR2 is YFSETQ. The CDR3 sequence: CASSLASGKPYEQYF. The CDR3 DNA reads as TGCGCCAGCAGCTTGGCCTCGGGAAAGCCCTACGAGCAGTACTTC.

This chain uses TRBV4-1 with TRBJ1-4, with TRBD1 matching over 10 bases. This CDR3 has 15 amino acids. J gave up 6 bases and V 4 bases, and 5 bases lay outside the gene matches. CDR1 and CDR2 from the germline V gene are MGHRA and YSYEKL. CDR3: CASSPPGTGDEKLFF. CDR3 bases: TGCGCCAGCAGCCCCCCCGGGACAGGGGATGAAAAACTGTTTTTT.

The chain is built from TRBV6-1 and TRBJ1-2; a possible D gene is TRBD1 (6 bases). The CDR3 loop spans 13 amino acids. Germline-derived CDR1 and CDR2 are MNHNS and SASEGT. Deletions cut 3 bases from V and 7 bases from J, with 12 bases between. The CDR3 nucleotides are TGTGCCAGCAGTGAGGGTCAGGGGTTTGGCTACACCTTC. It encodes CASSEGQGFGYTF.

J is TRBJ1-2 and V is TRBV28; maybe TRBD1 (6 bases). Germline CDR1 MDHEN, CDR2 SYDVKM. There are 14 residues in the CDR3. V gave up 7 bases and J gave up 0 bases, with 12 bases separating them. The CDR3 DNA reads as TGTGCCAGCAATAGACCAGGGGCTAACTATGGCTACACCTTC. Protein sequence: CASNRPGANYGYTF.

The chain uses TRBV7-3 and TRBJ1-1; a possible D gene is TRBD1 (6 bases). Germline CDR1 reads SGHTA; CDR2 reads FQGTGA. Deletions cut 3 bases from V and 1 base from J, with 12 bases between. CDR3 length: 15 residues. CDR3 bases: TGTGCCAGCAGCTTGGGGGACACTCGGAACACTGAAGCTTTCTTT. It is translated as CASSLGDTRNTEAFF.

The rearrangement uses TRBV7-2 and TRBJ1-6; no firm D call. The CDR3 spans 15 residues. Trimming left V 1 base short and J 8 bases short, with 12 bases between. Germline-derived CDR1 and CDR2 are SGHTA and FQGNSA. This CDR3 is CASSLVRQRDSPLHF. In DNA, the CDR3 is TGTGCCAGCAGCTTAGTGAGGCAGAGGGATTCACCCCTCCACTTT.

This rearrangement joins TRBV7-8 to TRBJ1-6, with D uncertain. Between the trimmed V and J ends, which lost 3 bases and 7 bases, there was a span of 10 bases. The CDR3 runs to 14 residues. From germline, CDR1 is SGHVS and CDR2 FQNEAQ. The CDR3: CASSFGQNNSPLHF. The CDR3 DNA reads as TGTGCCAGCAGCTTTGGGCAGAACAATTCACCCCTCCACTTT. Full variable domain (outside the CDR3, taken from reference TRBV7-8 and TRBJ1-6): GAGVSQSPRYKVAKRGQDVALRCDPISGHVSLFWYQQALGQGPEFLTYFQNEAQLDKSGLPSDRFFAERPEGSVSTLKIQRTQQEDSAVYLCASSFGQNNSPLHFGNGTRLTVT.

The chain recombines TRBV24-1 with TRBJ1-1, with D hard to call. The CDR3 has 14 amino acids. Trimming removed 4 bases from V and 6 bases from J, with 14 bases in between. From germline, CDR1 is KGHDR and CDR2 SFDVKD. DNA of the CDR3: TGTGCCACCAGTGACGGGAAAGGTAGCGCTGAAGCTTTCTTT. Translating gives CATSDGKGSAEAFF.

This rearrangement joins TRBV30 to TRBJ1-6; the D gene is possibly TRBD1 (6 bases). The CDR3 has 17 amino acids. Deletions cut 1 base from V and 8 bases from J, with 21 bases between. In germline, CDR1 is GTSNPN, CDR2 SVGIG (reference sequence). CDR3 nucleotide sequence: TGTGCCTGGAGTGGCGGTGTTGGGGGCGTCACGGATTCACCCCTCCACTTT. This gives the protein CAWSGGVGGVTDSPLHF.

This chain joins TRBV20-1 and TRBJ2-1; TRBD1 matches 7 bases. The CDR3 length is 11 residues. Trimming took 6 bases from V and 9 from J; bases not matched to a gene: 5. Germline V gene data show CDR1 as DFQATT and CDR2 as SNEGSKA (reference sequence). The CDR3: CSARQGLEQFF. The DNA of the CDR3 is TGCAGTGCGAGACAGGGTCTTGAGCAGTTCTTC.

The chain couples TRBV5-1 to TRBJ1-1; D is perhaps TRBD1 (6 bases). Trimming removed 5 bases from V and 0 bases from J, with 14 bases in between. CDR3 length equals 15 residues. Germline CDR1 is SGHRS and CDR2 is YFSETQ. The CDR3 spells CASSRVDSLNTEAFF. The CDR3 DNA follows: TGCGCCAGCAGTCGGGTGGACAGTCTGAACACTGAAGCTTTCTTT.

The chain is built from TRBV3-1 (or the pseudogene TRBV3-2) and TRBJ2-1; the match to TRBD2 covers 12 bases. CDR1 is LGHDT, CDR2 YNNKEL, per germline (reference sequence). There are 18 residues in the CDR3. V gave up 5 bases and J gave up 0 bases; unmatched junction bases: 8. The CDR3 loop is CASSRLAGDGASYNEQFF. Written as DNA, the CDR3 is TGTGCCAGCAGCAGACTAGCGGGAGACGGGGCCTCCTACAATGAGCAGTTCTTC.

In DNA, the CDR3 is TGTGCCAGCAGTACCCGGGACAGCCCAAATGAAAAACTGTTTTTT. Translation: CASSTRDSPNEKLFF. This chain uses TRBV28 with TRBJ1-4; 7 positions match TRBD1. V was clipped by 5 bases and J by 5 bases; unmatched bases: 8. Germline V lookup: CDR1 MDHEN, CDR2 SYDVKM. This CDR3 spans 15 amino acids.

A single count supports this clone. The chain uses TRBV10-3 and TRBJ2-7; maybe TRBD1 (8 bases). Trimming removed 10 bases from V and 7 bases from J, with 14 bases in between. The CDR3 spans 11 residues. Per the germline V gene, CDR1 is ENHRY and CDR2 is SYGVKD. CDR3 DNA: TGTGCCACACTACAGGGGGGGGAGCAGTACTTC. As protein: CATLQGGEQYF.

The chain uses TRBV6-6 and TRBJ1-5; unclear D gene. Between the trimmed V and J ends, which lost 4 bases and 5 bases, there was a span of 3 bases. Germline V CDR1 and CDR2: MNHNY, SVGAGI (reference sequence). This CDR3 is built from 11 residues. In DNA, the CDR3 is TGTGCCAGCAGTTCCGATCAGCCCCAGCATTTT. Translating gives CASSSDQPQHF.

V is TRBV6-6 and J is TRBJ2-3, with 8 bases matching TRBD2. V shed 5 bases and J 6 bases; nucleotides not matched to a gene: 13. The CDR3 covers 16 residues. Germline V lookup: CDR1 MNHNY, CDR2 SVGAGI (reference sequence). CDR3 amino acids: CASSPLGGSGVDTQYF. The CDR3 bases are TGTGCCAGCAGTCCCCTCGGGGGTAGCGGGGTGGATACGCAGTATTTT.